The next 29 T cell receptor beta chains were all read from a single sample in a study of blood T cell repertoires in COVID-19. Profiling relied on immunoSEQ multiplex PCR, and the TCRdb table lists in-frame clones only, not all of them. The profile shows roughly 400,000 clones, around nine tenths of them singletons. Sequences were obtained from PBMCs or T cells enriched from blood (not recorded which). The receptors were sampled from a woman in her forties or fifties who had recovered from COVID-19.

This clone appeared a single time. The rearrangement joins TRBV3-1 (or the pseudogene TRBV3-2) to TRBJ1-2; D remains ambiguous. Germline loops: CDR1 LGHDT, CDR2 YNNKEL (reference sequence). The CDR3 extends over 13 amino acids. Trimming removed 1 base from V and 4 bases from J, with 7 bases in between. DNA of the CDR3: TGTGCCAGCAGCCAAGTCGAGCTCTATGGCTACACCTTC. It codes for CASSQVELYGYTF.

This clone was seen just once. The chain carries TRBV13 and TRBJ1-1; tentatively, D is TRBD1 (6 bases). Trimming cost V 5 bases and J 4 bases, with 14 bases left between them. The germline V gene encodes CDR1 PRHDT and CDR2 FYEKMQ (reference sequence). CDR3 length equals 14 residues. CDR3 coding DNA: TGTGCCAGCAGCCCAGACAGGAGGCCCACTGAAGCTTTCTTT. Protein: CASSPDRRPTEAFF.

This chain joins TRBV11-2 and TRBJ1-2; D gene unclear. V lost 4 bases, J lost 7 bases, and 13 bases lay in between. The germline V gene encodes CDR1 SGHAT and CDR2 FQNNGV. The CDR3 is 13 amino acids. CDR3 sequence reads: CASSSTTSFGYTF. DNA of the CDR3: TGTGCCAGCAGCTCGACAACTTCTTTTGGCTACACCTTC.

This clone showed up just a few times. The rearrangement joins TRBV13 to TRBJ2-7; a weak D match, TRBD2 (7 bases). The V gene's germline CDR1 is PRHDT and CDR2 FYEKMQ (reference sequence). The CDR3 is 16 residues long. V lost 3 bases to trimming and J lost 2 bases, with 17 bases between them. The CDR3 is CASSLGLTGTTYEQYF. The CDR3 coding sequence is TGTGCCAGCAGCTTGGGGCTAACAGGGACTACCTACGAGCAGTACTTC.

This clone was seen a few times. The gene calls are TRBV12-3 or TRBV12-4 and TRBJ2-3, with no clear D. The CDR3 extends over 12 amino acids. Deletions cut 6 bases from V and 3 bases from J, with 7 bases between. CDR3 loop: CASSQTTDTQYF. The CDR3 DNA sequence: TGTGCCAGCAGCCAAACTACAGATACGCAGTATTTT.

This chain uses TRBV3-1 (or the pseudogene TRBV3-2) with TRBJ1-2, with a possible D match to TRBD1 (6 bases). The CDR3 spans 14 residues. From germline, CDR1 is LGHDT and CDR2 YNNKEL (reference sequence). Trimming cost V 0 bases and J 8 bases, with 13 bases left between them. The CDR3 coding sequence is TGTGCCAGCAGCCAAGAGAGGGGGATTGGAGGCTACACCTTC. This codes for CASSQERGIGGYTF.

The V call is TRBV14, the J call TRBJ1-2; possibly TRBD1 for D (5 bases). V was clipped by 4 bases and J by 8 bases, with 17 bases between them. CDR3 length equals 14 residues. Germline V lookup: CDR1 SGHDN, CDR2 FVKESK. For the CDR3, the DNA is TGTGCCAGCAGCCCGCCAAGGGGTCTCGGGGGCTACACCTTC. Translation gives CASSPPRGLGGYTF.

This rearrangement joins TRBV5-1 to TRBJ2-1; 12 bases align to TRBD2. CDR3 length: 18 residues. CDR1 and CDR2 (germline): SGHRS, YFSETQ. With V trimmed by 0 bases and J by 7 bases, 11 bases remained unmatched. The CDR3: CASSLEGASGGATNEQFF. The CDR3, as DNA: TGCGCCAGCAGCTTGGAGGGTGCTAGCGGGGGGGCCACGAATGAGCAGTTCTTC.

The rearrangement links TRBV27 to TRBJ2-2; weak D call: TRBD2 (7 bases). Trimming left V 6 bases short and J 7 bases short, with 18 bases between. Germline V CDR1 and CDR2: MNHEY, SMNVEV (reference sequence). CDR3 length equals 15 residues. This CDR3 reads CASRKISGGSGELFF. The CDR3 DNA is TGTGCCAGCAGAAAGATCTCGGGGGGCAGCGGGGAGCTGTTTTTT.

The V call is TRBV27, the J call TRBJ2-3; tentatively, D is TRBD1 (6 bases). The germline gives CDR1 MNHEY, CDR2 SMNVEV (reference sequence). With 3 bases removed from V and 4 bases from J, the gap between germline ends came to 14 bases. The CDR3 is made up of 15 amino acids. The CDR3 sequence is CASSFSTGSPDTQYF. Here the CDR3 DNA reads TGTGCCAGCAGTTTCTCGACAGGAAGCCCAGATACGCAGTATTTT.

The chain joins TRBV9 to TRBJ1-2; TRBD1 aligns across 12 bases. The CDR3 covers 15 residues. Unmatched junction bases numbered 9, after V lost 3 bases and J lost 9 bases. Germline loops: CDR1 SGDLS, CDR2 YYNGEE. The CDR3, as DNA: TGTGCCAGCAGCGCACCAACCGGGACAGGGGGCCGCTACACCTTC. As protein: CASSAPTGTGGRYTF.

The CDR3 coding sequence is TGTGCCAGTAGTCCCCCTTGGGGTGCAGGGCAGTACAATGAGCAGTTCTTC. Translation gives CASSPPWGAGQYNEQFF. This chain links TRBV19 with TRBJ2-1; a possible D gene is TRBD1 (5 bases). The CDR3 has 17 amino acids. CDR1 is LNHDA and CDR2 is SQIVND in the germline V gene (reference sequence). Trimming removed 5 bases from V and 4 bases from J, with 21 bases in between.

V and J are TRBV5-1 and TRBJ2-5, with a possible D match to TRBD2 (6 bases). Germline V lookup: CDR1 SGHRS, CDR2 YFSETQ. The CDR3 consists of 15 residues. V lost 3 bases and J lost 1, with 13 bases in between. The CDR3 here is CASSSPGLRQETQYF. The CDR3 region has the DNA TGCGCCAGCAGCTCACCGGGACTTCGCCAAGAGACCCAGTACTTC.

This chain links TRBV5-1 with TRBJ2-2; no definite D call. The CDR3 is 16 residues long. Germline lookup yields CDR1 SGHRS and CDR2 YFSETQ. V lost 2 bases and J 0 bases, leaving 11 bases between the germline ends. The CDR3 coding sequence is TGCGCCAGCAGCTTAACGAGAAACGCGAACACCGGGGAGCTGTTTTTT. Translated: CASSLTRNANTGELFF.

V gene TRBV15 combines with J gene TRBJ1-2, with D hard to call. The CDR3 spans 16 residues. The V gene lost 2 bases and the J gene lost 0 bases, with 13 bases spanning the gap. CDR1 and CDR2 from the germline V gene are LNHNV and YYDKDF (reference sequence). CDR3 in DNA: TGTGCCACCAGCAGATTAGGAGGGTTAACTAACTATGGCTACACCTTC. Protein sequence: CATSRLGGLTNYGYTF.

This clone is a singleton in its sample. The rearrangement joins TRBV27 to TRBJ2-3, with TRBD2 identical over 7 bases. CDR3 length equals 14 residues. The germline V gene has CDR1 MNHEY and CDR2 SMNVEV (reference sequence). J gave up 5 bases and V 9 bases, and 11 bases lay outside the gene matches. CDR3 amino acids: CARAGVTRGDTQYF. The CDR3 DNA reads as TGTGCCAGGGCGGGGGTCACCCGGGGAGATACGCAGTATTTT.

This clone was seen only once. The V and J genes are TRBV6-5 and TRBJ1-5; D is uncertain. Germline CDR1 reads MNHEY; CDR2 reads SVGAGI. The CDR3 consists of 13 residues. The germline V and J ends were trimmed by 6 bases and 0 bases, with 6 bases remaining between them. The CDR3 here is CASRTYSNQPQHF. The CDR3 DNA reads as TGTGCCAGCAGGACTTATAGCAATCAGCCCCAGCATTTT.

The chain links TRBV6-5 to TRBJ1-2, with D unclear. The CDR3 has 13 amino acids. The germline V gene encodes CDR1 MNHEY and CDR2 SVGAGI. The germline V and J ends were trimmed by 7 bases and 1 base, with 10 bases remaining between them. CDR3 sequence reads: CASTYLVNYGYTF. CDR3 DNA sequence: TGTGCCAGCACGTACTTGGTTAACTATGGCTACACCTTC.

The chain recombines TRBV4-1 with TRBJ1-1; the match to TRBD1 covers 7 bases. Germline-derived CDR1 and CDR2 are MGHRA and YSYEKL. This CDR3 has 16 amino acids. The V and J ends lost 2 bases and 4 bases, in that order; junction bases with no gene match: 10. The CDR3 bases are TGCGCCAGCAGCCAACCCTGGGGACAGATTAGCACTGAAGCTTTCTTT. Translated: CASSQPWGQISTEAFF.

This clone has more than one count but fewer than ten. V usage is TRBV29-1 and J usage is TRBJ1-3; 12 nucleotides align to TRBD1. The V gene end was trimmed by 7 bases and the J gene end by 6 bases; junction bases not matched to a gene: 4. The CDR3 is 13 residues long. Germline V gives CDR1 SQVTM, CDR2 ANQGSEA. CDR3 loop: CSAGTGGKNTIYF. The DNA of the CDR3 is TGCAGCGCTGGGACAGGGGGCAAAAACACCATATATTTT. Supplemented by reference TRBV29-1 and TRBJ1-3, the full variable domain reads SAVISQKPSRDICQRGTSLTIQCQVDSQVTMMFWYRQQPGQSLTLIATANQGSEATYESGFVIDKFPISRPNLTFSTLTVSNMSPEDSSIYLCSAGTGGKNTIYFGEGSWLTVV.

V usage is TRBV11-2 and J usage is TRBJ2-3; D might be TRBD1 (6 bases). Looked up from germline, CDR1 is SGHAT and CDR2 is FQNNGV. The CDR3 extends over 15 amino acids. Trimming pared 5 bases from V and 0 bases from J, leaving 12 bases between. The CDR3 loop reads CASSMGHLSTDTQYF. The CDR3 DNA is TGTGCCAGCAGCATGGGACACCTTAGCACAGATACGCAGTATTTT. Supplemented by reference TRBV11-2 and TRBJ2-3, the full variable domain reads EAGVAQSPRYKIIEKRQSVAFWCNPISGHATLYWYQQILGQGPKLLIQFQNNGVVDDSQLPKDRFSAERLKGVDSTLKIQPAKLEDSAVYLCASSMGHLSTDTQYFGPGTRLTVL.

This clone was recorded a few times. V is TRBV28 and J is TRBJ1-5, with TRBD1 as a possible D gene (6 bases). The germline gives CDR1 MDHEN, CDR2 SYDVKM. With 0 bases removed from V and 3 bases from J, the gap between germline ends came to 12 bases. The CDR3 consists of 16 residues. The CDR3 region has the DNA TGTGCCAGCAGTTTATGGAAGGACAGCCCCAATCAGCCCCAGCATTTT. Its protein product is CASSLWKDSPNQPQHF.

In DNA, the CDR3 is TGTGCCAGCAGCCAAGGGACAGCGGCGTATGGCTACACCTTC. Translation gives CASSQGTAAYGYTF. The chain combines TRBV3-1 (or the pseudogene TRBV3-2) with TRBJ1-2, with D tentatively TRBD1 (6 bases). Deletions cut 1 base from V and 5 bases from J, with 11 bases between. This CDR3 is 14 amino acids long. Germline V gene data show CDR1 as LGHDT and CDR2 as YNNKEL (reference sequence).

V is TRBV5-1 and J is TRBJ2-7, with D possibly TRBD1 on 6 matching bases. The V end lost 4 bases, the J end lost 5 bases, and 19 bases lay between the germline ends. The CDR3 is made up of 15 amino acids. Germline V gene data show CDR1 as SGHRS and CDR2 as YFSETQ. CDR3 nucleotides: TGCGCCAGCAGCACAGGGACCGACGCCGAGCACGAGCAGTACTTC. Translation: CASSTGTDAEHEQYF. Together with reference TRBV5-1 and TRBJ2-7, the CDR3 gives the full variable domain: KAGVTQTPRYLIKTRGQQVTLSCSPISGHRSVSWYQQTPGQGLQFLFEYFSETQRNKGNFPGRFSGRQFSNSRSEMNVSTLELGDSALYLCASSTGTDAEHEQYFGPGTRLTVT.

The CDR3 region has the DNA TGTGCCAGCAGCCCCCCCAACGGTGAAGCTTTCTTT. Protein product: CASSPPNGEAFF. The V gene is TRBV7-3, the J gene TRBJ1-1, with D unclear. The ends were cut back, 5 bases at V and 7 bases at J, with 11 bases in the middle. Germline assignment: CDR1 SGHTA and CDR2 FQGTGA. This CDR3 spans 12 amino acids.

This clone was found a few times. This rearrangement joins TRBV5-5 to TRBJ2-3; 8 bases agree with TRBD2. Trimming cost V 4 bases and J 2 bases; bases outside gene matches: 3. Germline V gene lookup returns CDR1 SGHKS and CDR2 YYEKEE (reference sequence). This CDR3 has 14 amino acids. CDR3 residues: CASSRGGLTDTQYF. The CDR3 region has the DNA TGTGCCAGCAGCCGGGGGGGCCTCACAGATACGCAGTATTTT. Looking up the rest from reference TRBV5-5 and TRBJ2-3 gives the full variable domain: DAGVTQSPTHLIKTRGQQVTLRCSPISGHKSVSWYQQVLGQGPQFIFQYYEKEERGRGNFPDRFSARQFPNYSSELNVNALLLGDSALYLCASSRGGLTDTQYFGPGTRLTVL.

The V and J genes are TRBV19 and TRBJ1-4; no clear D gene. Trimming pared 3 bases from V and 5 bases from J, leaving 10 bases between. Germline V gives CDR1 LNHDA, CDR2 SQIVND (reference sequence). The CDR3 length is 14 residues. This chain's CDR3 is CASSMGVRNEKLFF. The DNA of the CDR3 is TGTGCCAGTAGTATGGGCGTCAGAAATGAAAAACTGTTTTTT.

This clone was observed a single time. The chain has TRBV11-1 and TRBJ1-2; a possible D gene is TRBD1 (6 bases). The CDR3 is 14 residues long. Trimming took off 4 bases at V and 2 bases at J, with 11 bases between the two ends. The germline V gene encodes CDR1 SGHAT and CDR2 FQDESV (reference sequence). The CDR3 protein is CASSSLTGNYGYTF. The CDR3 nucleotides are TGTGCCAGCAGCTCCTTGACAGGCAACTATGGCTACACCTTC.

The chain links TRBV11-1 to TRBJ2-3; D may be TRBD2 (5 bases). The CDR3 has 16 residues. V lost 5 bases and J 4 bases, leaving 19 bases between the germline ends. Germline CDR1 and CDR2: SGHAT and FQDESV (reference sequence). CDR3 DNA: TGTGCCAGCAGCGGCGGCCTGAACCGGGGAGCAGATACGCAGTATTTT. Protein: CASSGGLNRGADTQYF.